These 15 T cell receptor beta chains were all obtained from the same sample, sequenced in a study of glioma-infiltrating T cells. The iRepertoire nested amplicon-rescue multiplex PCR amplified TCR alpha and beta CDR3s from RNA. TCRdb independently ran MiXCR on the multiplex PCR reads; one entry per CDR3 protein. Of a few hundred thousand distinct CDR3 sequences listed, 41% were seen once; the top ten hold around 12%. The sequencing sample was made of glioma tissue, nonneoplastic brain tissue, or PBMCs (not recorded which). The receptor source for this set is a human donor with low-grade glioma or glioblastoma, undergoing nonglioma brain surgery, or in good health (not recorded which).

The chain joins TRBV7-2 to TRBJ1-2; TRBD1 aligns across 9 bases. This CDR3 region has 15 residues. The trim removed 5 bases at V and 8 bases at J, leaving 12 bases unmatched. The germline CDR1 and CDR2 sequences are SGHTA and FQGNSA. DNA of the CDR3: TGTGCCAGCAGCGCCTTTACAGGGGGCGCCGGCGGCTACACCTTC. Translating gives CASSAFTGGAGGYTF.

This clonotype was seen many times. J is TRBJ1-2 and V is TRBV27; D is ambiguous. CDR1 and CDR2 (germline): MNHEY, SMNVEV (reference sequence). V was clipped by 0 bases and J by 1 base, with 6 bases between them. The CDR3 covers 14 residues. DNA for the CDR3: TGTGCCAGCAGTTTATCGGTCAGTAACTATGGCTACACCTTC. Its protein product is CASSLSVSNYGYTF.

This clonotype was recorded a few times. The rearrangement links TRBV20-1 to TRBJ1-1; no clear D gene. The CDR3 is 13 residues long. CDR1 is DFQATT and CDR2 is SNEGSKA in the germline V gene (reference sequence). V was cut by 4 bases and J by 1 base, with 10 bases left in between. CDR3 sequence: CSAKRLWNTEAFF. The CDR3 bases are TGCAGTGCTAAGAGGTTATGGAACACTGAAGCTTTCTTT.

The rearrangement joins TRBV5-1 to TRBJ2-7; D possibly corresponds to TRBD1 (5 bases). In germline, CDR1 is SGHRS, CDR2 YFSETQ. With 4 bases removed from V and 6 bases from J, the gap between germline ends came to 11 bases. This CDR3 has 12 amino acids. CDR3 sequence: CASSRGAAEQYF. In DNA, the CDR3 is TGCGCCAGCAGCAGGGGTGCGGCCGAGCAGTACTTC.

This clonotype was detected ten times or more. The V call is TRBV6-2 or TRBV6-3, the J call TRBJ2-3; D remains unclear. The CDR3 has 14 residues. V gave up 6 bases and J gave up 11 bases, with 21 bases separating them. Germline CDR1 and CDR2: MNHEY and SVGEGT. CDR3 in amino acids: CASSHRPPPVLQYF. The CDR3 DNA sequence: TGTGCCAGCAGCCATCGACCGCCCCCTGTTCTGCAGTATTTT.

The chain is built from TRBV20-1 and TRBJ2-7, with D possibly matching TRBD1 (6 bases). CDR1 is DFQATT and CDR2 is SNEGSKA in the germline V gene (reference sequence). Trimming took 3 bases from V and 3 from J, leaving 12 bases between them. CDR3 size: 13 residues. The CDR3 loop is CSASRARGYEQYF. The CDR3 nucleotides read TGCAGTGCTAGCCGCGCCAGGGGCTACGAGCAGTACTTC.

The V and J genes are TRBV24-1 and TRBJ1-5; D perhaps matches TRBD1 (6 bases). The germline CDR1 and CDR2 sequences are KGHDR and SFDVKD. This CDR3 comprises 16 residues. Trimming shortened V by 6 bases and J by 3 bases, and 17 bases separated the two germline ends. The CDR3 DNA reads TGTGCCACCAGTAACCGGGACACGGGAAACAATCAGCCCCAGCATTTT. Protein product: CATSNRDTGNNQPQHF.

Only a few counts were recorded for this clonotype. The V gene is TRBV5-4, the J gene TRBJ2-1, with 11 bases matching TRBD2. The junction had 11 bases not matched to a gene; V was cut back by 7 bases and J by 8 bases. The germline CDR1 and CDR2 sequences are SGHNT and YYREEE (reference sequence). This CDR3 contains 15 residues. In DNA form, the CDR3 reads TGTGCCAGCGGGTTGGGGACTAGCGGCTTCTATGAGCAGTTCTTC. Translation: CASGLGTSGFYEQFF.

The chain has TRBV5-1 and TRBJ1-1; D possibly corresponds to TRBD1 (6 bases). CDR1 is SGHRS, CDR2 YFSETQ, per germline. The CDR3 has 14 residues. Trimming took off 0 bases at V and 5 bases at J, with 11 bases between the two ends. The CDR3 DNA sequence: TGCGCCAGCAGCTTGGCCGGACAGTCAACTGAAGCTTTCTTT. Protein: CASSLAGQSTEAFF.

This clonotype was recorded a few times. This chain links TRBV20-1 with TRBJ2-1, with D possibly matching TRBD2 (5 bases). V was shortened by 0 bases and J by 0 bases, with 9 bases between the two germline ends. The CDR3 runs 15 residues. CDR1 and CDR2 (germline): DFQATT, SNEGSKA (reference sequence). The CDR3 spells CSARDFSDSYNEQFF. The CDR3 region has the DNA TGCAGTGCTAGAGATTTTAGCGACTCCTACAATGAGCAGTTCTTC.

The table lists this clonotype with a few counts. The rearrangement uses TRBV7-6 and TRBJ2-7; D is ambiguous. This CDR3 region has 13 residues. V lost 5 bases, J lost 2 bases, and 10 bases lay in between. The V gene's germline CDR1 is SGHVS and CDR2 FNYEAQ. CDR3 region: CASSPTDAYEQYF. The CDR3 nucleotides are TGTGCCAGCAGCCCGACTGATGCCTACGAGCAGTACTTC.

V gene TRBV6-9 combines with J gene TRBJ2-7; the match to TRBD2 covers 7 bases. In germline, CDR1 is MNHGY, CDR2 SVAAGI. V lost 6 bases and J lost 5; bases outside the gene matches: 13. The length of the CDR3 is 15 residues. The CDR3 sequence: CASRYYIGGSDEQYF. CDR3 DNA sequence: TGTGCCAGCAGGTACTACATAGGCGGGAGTGACGAGCAGTACTTC.

The chain joins TRBV20-1 to TRBJ2-5; 9 bases match TRBD1. The V gene's germline CDR1 is DFQATT and CDR2 SNEGSKA (reference sequence). The V and J ends lost 2 bases and 4 bases, in that order; junction bases with no gene match: 5. This CDR3 is built from 14 residues. CDR3 DNA sequence: TGCAGTGCTAGACACCGGACAGGGGTAGAGACCCAGTACTTC. It encodes CSARHRTGVETQYF.

This clonotype has only a few counts. V gene TRBV4-3 combines with J gene TRBJ1-2, with D unresolved. With 0 bases removed from V and 1 base from J, the gap between germline ends came to 18 bases. This CDR3 region has 18 residues. Germline loops: CDR1 LGHNA, CDR2 YSLEER. The CDR3 region has the DNA TGCGCCAGCAGCCAAGAGGTTTTACGGAACAGTGATAACTATGGCTACACCTTC. Protein sequence: CASSQEVLRNSDNYGYTF.

The V and J genes are TRBV12-3 or TRBV12-4 and TRBJ1-5; D may be TRBD1 (6 bases). This CDR3 has 14 residues. Trimming removed 6 bases from V and 7 bases from J, with 16 bases in between. The DNA for the CDR3 is TGTGCCAGCAGCGAACAAACAGGGTCCCAGCCCCAGCATTTT. Amino acids: CASSEQTGSQPQHF.